These 22 T cell receptor beta chains originate from one sample sequenced in a study of cytomegalovirus exposure and HLA in healthy donors. A multiplex PCR was run with 60 Vbeta primers and 13 Jbeta primers. The assay was immunoSEQ multiplex PCR, and TCRdb's table has in-frame clones only and misses some. The data contain approximately 130,000 clones, around 83% of them singletons. Specimen: PBMCs. The source of these receptors is a man aged 45 to 65 in good health and CMV-seronegative.

The chain employs TRBV6-5 and TRBJ2-1; a possible D gene is TRBD2 (5 bases). Germline assignment: CDR1 MNHEY and CDR2 SVGAGI. V gave up 5 bases and J gave up 9 bases, with 14 bases separating them. The CDR3 consists of 13 residues. The CDR3: CASSRTPGSEQFF. The CDR3 nucleotides are TGTGCCAGCAGTCGGACCCCGGGGAGTGAGCAGTTCTTC.

The rearrangement joins TRBV14 to TRBJ1-1; D unresolved. The germline V gene encodes CDR1 SGHDN and CDR2 FVKESK. V dropped 4 bases and J dropped 3 bases, with 15 bases sitting between them. CDR3 size: 15 residues. CDR3: CASSPFWERDTEAFF. The CDR3 DNA is TGTGCCAGCAGCCCGTTTTGGGAGCGGGACACTGAAGCTTTCTTT.

The chain employs TRBV10-1 and TRBJ1-1; TRBD1 matches at 8 bases. Germline CDR1 reads WNHNN; CDR2 reads SYGVQD (reference sequence). The CDR3 contains 15 residues. The junction had 7 bases not matched to a gene; V was cut back by 7 bases and J by 0 bases. The CDR3 spells CASKPNRGMNTEAFF. CDR3 nucleotide sequence: TGCGCCAGCAAACCTAACAGGGGGATGAACACTGAAGCTTTCTTT.

The V and J genes are TRBV29-1 and TRBJ2-5; D not resolved. The DNA end is a closer match to TRBJ2-7, so the J assignment may be wrong. Germline CDR1 reads SQVTM; CDR2 reads ANQGSEA. This CDR3 is 13 amino acids long. CDR3 sequence: CSVEDAPSYEQYF. The CDR3 bases are TGCAGCGTTGAAGATGCCCCCTCCTACGAGCAGTACTTC.

This chain links TRBV10-1 with TRBJ1-1; weak D call: TRBD1 (6 bases). The germline V gene encodes CDR1 WNHNN and CDR2 SYGVQD (reference sequence). The V end lost 1 base, the J end lost 1 base, and 22 bases lay between the germline ends. The CDR3 has 19 residues. The CDR3 loop reads CASSEWVSSATGPNTEAFF. CDR3 nucleotide sequence: TGCGCCAGCAGTGAGTGGGTTTCCTCAGCGACAGGACCGAACACTGAAGCTTTCTTT.

The gene calls are TRBV9 and TRBJ2-3; 9 positions match TRBD1. The CDR3 consists of 17 residues. The junction had 10 bases not matched to a gene; V was cut back by 0 bases and J by 5 bases. Germline V gene lookup returns CDR1 SGDLS and CDR2 YYNGEE. CDR3 sequence reads: CASSVARSGTGLDTQYF. The CDR3, as DNA: TGTGCCAGCAGCGTAGCTCGATCCGGGACAGGGTTAGATACGCAGTATTTT.

The chain employs TRBV13 and TRBJ2-7, with a tentative D call TRBD2 (6 bases). The V gene's germline CDR1 is PRHDT and CDR2 FYEKMQ (reference sequence). Trimming pared 4 bases from V and 10 bases from J, leaving 20 bases between. The CDR3 contains 14 residues. CDR3 loop: CASSSTRDWLGQYF. Written as DNA, the CDR3 is TGTGCCAGCAGCTCAACCCGGGACTGGCTCGGACAGTACTTC.

The chain uses TRBV27 and TRBJ1-2, with TRBD1 identical over 8 bases. V trimming: 5 bases; J trimming: 4 bases; junction bases outside the gene matches: 6. The germline V gene has CDR1 MNHEY and CDR2 SMNVEV (reference sequence). This CDR3 has 14 residues. The CDR3 is CASSPTGGSYGYTF. The CDR3 DNA sequence: TGTGCCAGCAGTCCTACAGGGGGGAGCTATGGCTACACCTTC.

V and J are TRBV15 and TRBJ2-6; TRBD1 aligns across 9 bases. The length of the CDR3 is 18 residues. J gave up 0 bases and V 6 bases, and 9 bases lay outside the gene matches. Germline assignment: CDR1 LNHNV and CDR2 YYDKDF (reference sequence). CDR3 in amino acids: CATRVPGQGSSGANVLTF. The CDR3 DNA reads as TGTGCCACCAGAGTTCCGGGACAGGGAAGCTCTGGGGCCAACGTCCTGACTTTC.

This clone was found a few times. The CDR3 region is CASSSGERGVSYEQYF. CDR3 coding DNA: TGTGCCAGCAGCTCCGGGGAGCGGGGGGTCTCCTACGAGCAGTACTTC. This chain joins TRBV7-2 and TRBJ2-7; the match to TRBD2 covers 9 bases. Germline CDR1 and CDR2: SGHTA and FQGNSA. V trimming: 4 bases; J trimming: 0 bases; junction bases outside the gene matches: 7. The CDR3 has 16 residues.

The DNA for the CDR3 is TGTGCCAGCTCAGACAGCGCTACTAACTATGGCTACACCTTC. Its translation: CASSDSATNYGYTF. The chain has TRBV18 and TRBJ1-2, with TRBD1 as a possible D gene (5 bases). CDR1 is KGHSH and CDR2 is LQKENI in the germline V gene. The CDR3 is 14 residues long. The V end lost 5 bases, the J end lost 0 bases, and 10 bases lay between the germline ends. The full variable domain, rest sourced from reference TRBV18 and TRBJ1-2, is NAGVMQNPRHLVRRRGQEARLRCSPMKGHSHVYWYRQLPEEGLKFMVYLQKENIIDESGMPKERFSAEFPKEGPSILRIQQVVRGDSAAYFCASSDSATNYGYTFGSGTRLTVV.

This clone was counted a single time. This chain uses TRBV6-5 with TRBJ1-2; tentative D call: TRBD1 (6 bases). V was pared by 6 bases and J by 8 bases, with 19 bases between. Germline lookup yields CDR1 MNHEY and CDR2 SVGAGI. This CDR3 has 14 amino acids. The CDR3 is CASRNLNRDEGYTF. The CDR3 region has the DNA TGTGCCAGCAGGAACCTCAACAGGGACGAAGGCTACACCTTC.

Note on this clone: Other nucleotide sequences in the sample specify the same CDR3. The chain recombines TRBV30 with TRBJ1-6; D gene ambiguous. V lost 1 base, J lost 7 bases, and 8 bases lay in between. CDR3 size: 13 residues. Germline CDR1 and CDR2: GTSNPN and SVGIG (reference sequence). The CDR3, as DNA: TGTGCCTGGAGTGGTGGAGGGAATTCACCCCTCCACTTT. Translated: CAWSGGGNSPLHF.

This clone was seen only once. This sequence joins TRBV7-6 and TRBJ2-1; 12 bases line up with TRBD2. J lost 9 bases, V lost 5 bases, and 8 bases had no gene match. The germline V gene encodes CDR1 SGHVS and CDR2 FNYEAQ. CDR3 size: 15 residues. As DNA, the CDR3 is TGTGCCAGCAGCCCTAGCGGGGGGGCCGGGCGTGAGCAGTTCTTC. This translates into CASSPSGGAGREQFF.

The V and J genes are TRBV11-2 and TRBJ1-1, with D perhaps matching TRBD1 (5 bases). Germline CDR1 is SGHAT and CDR2 is FQNNGV. V was trimmed by 1 base and J by 3 bases, leaving 12 bases between them. The CDR3 loop spans 15 amino acids. The CDR3 coding sequence is TGTGCCAGCAGCTTAGTATCAGGGAGGGACACTGAAGCTTTCTTT. It yields the protein CASSLVSGRDTEAFF.

The chain links TRBV2 to TRBJ2-5, with 9 bases lining up with TRBD1. CDR3 length: 16 amino acids. Germline assignment: CDR1 SNHLY and CDR2 FYNNEI. V was pared by 4 bases and J by 4 bases, with 10 bases of the junction left unmatched. The CDR3 nucleotides are TGTGCCAGCAGTGGGGGACAGGGAAGGCGAACAGAGACCCAGTACTTC. The encoded protein is CASSGGQGRRTETQYF. Looking up the rest from reference TRBV2 and TRBJ2-5 gives the full variable domain: EPEVTQTPSHQVTQMGQEVILRCVPISNHLYFYWYRQILGQKVEFLVSFYNNEISEKSEIFDDQFSVERPDGSNFTLKIRSTKLEDSAMYFCASSGGQGRRTETQYFGPGTRLLVL.

This sequence joins TRBV2 and TRBJ2-1; 8 positions agree with TRBD2. Germline CDR1 is SNHLY and CDR2 is FYNNEI. The CDR3 sequence is 16 residues long. J gave up 3 bases and V 9 bases, and 13 bases lay outside the gene matches. CDR3 nucleotide sequence: TGTGCCAGTAACGATCTTCTTAGCGGGGACTACAATGAGCAGTTCTTC. Protein product: CASNDLLSGDYNEQFF. The full variable domain, completed using reference TRBV2 and TRBJ2-1, is EPEVTQTPSHQVTQMGQEVILRCVPISNHLYFYWYRQILGQKVEFLVSFYNNEISEKSEIFDDQFSVERPDGSNFTLKIRSTKLEDSAMYFCASNDLLSGDYNEQFFGPGTRLTVL.

This chain joins TRBV7-9 and TRBJ1-2; 9 bases align to TRBD1. The CDR3 totals 19 residues. The germline V gene has CDR1 SEHNR and CDR2 FQNEAQ (reference sequence). V lost 2 bases, J lost 2 bases, and 15 bases stayed unmatched. CDR3: CASSLSSDPRDRENYGYTF. CDR3 coding DNA: TGTGCCAGCAGCTTAAGTTCCGATCCCCGGGACAGGGAGAACTATGGCTACACCTTC.

V gene TRBV29-1 combines with J gene TRBJ2-5, with D maybe TRBD1 (6 bases). The J call is in doubt because the DNA end fits TRBJ2-7 better. CDR1 SQVTM and CDR2 ANQGSEA come from the germline V gene. The length of the CDR3 is 14 residues. CDR3 sequence reads: CSVQGRGINYEQYF. The CDR3 DNA follows: TGCAGCGTTCAAGGCAGGGGAATAAACTACGAGCAGTACTTC.

As DNA, the CDR3 is TGCGCCAGCAGCCAAGGGACAGCTAGCACAGATACGCAGTATTTT. This codes for CASSQGTASTDTQYF. V is TRBV4-3 and J is TRBJ2-3; TRBD1 might be the D (6 bases). The V end was cut by 1 base, the J end by 0 bases, with 8 bases between. CDR3 length equals 15 residues. The germline CDR1 and CDR2 sequences are LGHNA and YSLEER.

The chain couples TRBV6-4 to TRBJ2-5, with TRBD1 identical over 9 bases. The V and J ends lost 3 bases and 5 bases, in that order; junction bases with no gene match: 7. Germline values: CDR1 MRHNA, CDR2 SNTAGT. The CDR3 runs 15 residues. The CDR3 is CASSETSGQGETQYF. The CDR3, as DNA: TGTGCCAGCAGTGAAACGTCGGGACAGGGTGAGACCCAGTACTTC.

This clone has only a few counts. The chain combines TRBV6-1 with TRBJ1-5; D gene ambiguous. V was pared by 4 bases and J by 8 bases, with 12 bases between. Per the germline V gene, CDR1 is MNHNS and CDR2 is SASEGT. The CDR3 has 13 amino acids. The CDR3 protein is CASSVEPKEPQHF. Written as DNA, the CDR3 is TGTGCCAGCAGTGTGGAGCCCAAGGAGCCCCAGCATTTT.